What follows are 27 T cell receptor beta chains derived from one specimen sequenced in a study of read filtering for tumor transcriptome and immune sequencing. This library used roughly 0.4 ug RNA and molecular barcoded adaptors spanning alpha/delta and beta/gamma chains. TCRdb re-derived calls from the reads in MiXCR, one entry per CDR3 protein. The table records 60,000 to 75,000 distinct CDR3 sequences, roughly 19% of them present only once. Sequencing was performed on a population of CD138-negative cells sorted from bone marrow. The source is a donor over 35 with multiple myeloma.

This clonotype was recorded at least ten times. This rearrangement joins TRBV9 to TRBJ2-3; the D is unclear. CDR1 SGDLS and CDR2 YYNGEE come from the germline V gene. Trimming took 2 bases from V and 5 from J, leaving 12 bases between them. The CDR3 totals 14 residues. The CDR3 DNA reads TGTGCCAGCAGCGTTAGATCAAGTCAAGATACGCAGTATTTT. Protein product: CASSVRSSQDTQYF.

This clonotype was detected ten times or more. The CDR3: CASSYIGGRAPDTQYF. CDR3 nucleotide sequence: TGTGCCAGCAGTTACATAGGCGGGAGGGCCCCAGATACGCAGTATTTT. This chain links TRBV6-6 with TRBJ2-3, with 9 positions matching TRBD2. The CDR3 consists of 16 residues. The trim removed 2 bases at V and 4 bases at J, leaving 7 bases unmatched. CDR1 MNHNY and CDR2 SVGAGI come from the germline V gene (reference sequence).

This clonotype was counted many times. This chain uses TRBV7-2 with TRBJ2-1, with 10 positions matching TRBD1. Germline trimming cut 5 bases from V and 8 bases from J; bases unmatched to any gene: 3. Germline V gives CDR1 SGHTA, CDR2 FQGNSA. The CDR3 loop spans 13 amino acids. CDR3 sequence (DNA): TGTGCCAGCAGCGCGGACAGGGGGGATGAGCAGTTCTTC. Encoded protein: CASSADRGDEQFF.

There are many counts of this clonotype. In DNA form, the CDR3 reads TGCAGCGCTAGACTCCAAGGCGAGCAGTACTTC. Protein sequence: CSARLQGEQYF. The rearrangement links TRBV29-1 to TRBJ2-7, with D uncertain. V lost 7 bases and J lost 6, with 13 bases in between. Germline-derived CDR1 and CDR2 are SQVTM and ANQGSEA. The CDR3 is 11 amino acids.

This clonotype has just one count. The chain combines TRBV10-3 with TRBJ2-7, with 9 nucleotides matching TRBD2. CDR1 is ENHRY and CDR2 is SYGVKD in the germline V gene. This CDR3 has 13 residues. Trimming removed 10 bases from V and 5 bases from J; junction bases left unmatched: 9. CDR3 residues: CATSSSGAHEQYF. CDR3 DNA: TGTGCCACTAGTTCTAGCGGGGCCCACGAGCAGTACTTC.

In this sample, this clonotype turned up many times. The V call is TRBV28, the J call TRBJ2-2, with 13 bases that match TRBD2. The germline gives CDR1 MDHEN, CDR2 SYDVKM. V lost 5 bases to trimming and J lost 6 bases; unmatched junction nucleotides: 12. The CDR3 covers 18 residues. The CDR3 protein is CASSLTGTSGKGAGELFF. CDR3 DNA: TGTGCCAGCAGTCTTACCGGGACTAGCGGGAAAGGGGCCGGGGAGCTGTTTTTT.

This clonotype has a handful of counts. The J gene is TRBJ2-2, the V gene TRBV6-1, with 10 bases matching TRBD1. The CDR3 contains 14 residues. Trimming took 6 bases from V and 5 from J; bases not matched to a gene: 3. In germline, CDR1 is MNHNS, CDR2 SASEGT. Here the CDR3 DNA reads TGTGCCAGCAGCAGGACAGGGGGGACCGGGGAGCTGTTTTTT. Its protein is CASSRTGGTGELFF.

This clonotype was recorded many times. This chain connects TRBV4-1 to TRBJ2-3; tentatively, D is TRBD2 (5 bases). The CDR3 runs to 17 residues. V was cut by 0 bases and J by 6 bases, with 19 bases left in between. The germline gives CDR1 MGHRA, CDR2 YSYEKL. The CDR3 nucleotides are TGCGCCAGCAGCCAAGATCCGGGGTTCGTGGCGACTGATACGCAGTATTTT. Amino acids: CASSQDPGFVATDTQYF.

This clonotype came up many times. The chain joins TRBV11-2 to TRBJ1-1; D gene unclear. CDR1 and CDR2 (germline): SGHAT, FQNNGV. V shed 1 base and J shed 3 bases, with 15 bases lying between them. This CDR3 comprises 16 residues. CDR3 DNA: TGTGCCAGCAGCTTAGGTTTGGGAGGACCCTACACTGAAGCTTTCTTT. It is translated as CASSLGLGGPYTEAFF.

At least ten counts were recorded for this clonotype. The gene calls are TRBV11-2 and TRBJ1-1; D unclear. CDR1 and CDR2 from the germline V gene are SGHAT and FQNNGV. The CDR3 sequence is 15 residues long. Trimming cost V 5 bases and J 1 base, with 14 bases left between them. The CDR3 loop is CASSVRPGENTEAFF. DNA for the CDR3: TGTGCCAGCAGCGTACGACCCGGCGAGAACACTGAAGCTTTCTTT. The entire variable domain, with the rest obtained from reference TRBV11-2 and TRBJ1-1, is as follows: EAGVAQSPRYKIIEKRQSVAFWCNPISGHATLYWYQQILGQGPKLLIQFQNNGVVDDSQLPKDRFSAERLKGVDSTLKIQPAKLEDSAVYLCASSVRPGENTEAFFGQGTRLTVV.

This clonotype showed up just a few times. The chain couples TRBV7-9 to TRBJ1-5, with D unresolved. Near its end, the DNA agrees better with TRBJ2-3, so the J call may be wrong. CDR1 is SEHNR and CDR2 is FQNEAQ in the germline V gene (reference sequence). The CDR3 runs 12 residues. CDR3 nucleotides: TGTGCCAGCAGCTTAGCAGATACCGGACAGTATTTT. It codes for CASSLADTGQYF.

As to this clonotype: A read error may explain this, as a much larger clone is one base away. The chain links TRBV7-8 to TRBJ2-2; D is possibly TRBD2 (5 bases). The CDR3 extends over 15 amino acids. From germline, CDR1 is SGHVS and CDR2 FQNEAQ. V was trimmed by 1 base and J by 1 base, leaving 7 bases between them. The CDR3 spells CASSLGRGNTGELFF. In DNA, the CDR3 is TGTGCCAGCAGCTTAGGCCGGGGGAACACCGGGGAGCTGTTTTTT.

This clonotype was seen at least ten times. The chain links TRBV9 to TRBJ1-1; D is perhaps TRBD1 (6 bases). The CDR3 has 14 residues. Deletions cut 2 bases from V and 7 bases from J, with 15 bases between. CDR1 is SGDLS, CDR2 YYNGEE, per germline. The CDR3 protein is CASSVWDTNSEAFF. CDR3 bases: TGTGCCAGCAGCGTTTGGGACACCAATAGTGAAGCTTTCTTT.

In this sample, this clonotype turned up a few times. The chain links TRBV19 to TRBJ1-5; TRBD1 matches 8 bases. Germline V gene data show CDR1 as LNHDA and CDR2 as SQIVND (reference sequence). Germline trimming cut 4 bases from V and 0 bases from J; bases unmatched to any gene: 5. This CDR3 contains 16 residues. The CDR3 loop is CASSSTGGYSNQPQHF. The CDR3 coding sequence is TGTGCCAGTAGTAGCACAGGGGGTTATAGCAATCAGCCCCAGCATTTT. Combining the CDR3 with reference TRBV19 and TRBJ1-5 gives the whole variable domain DGGITQSPKYLFRKEGQNVTLSCEQNLNHDAMYWYRQDPGQGLRLIYYSQIVNDFQKGDIAEGYSVSREKKESFPLTVTSAQKNPTAFYLCASSSTGGYSNQPQHFGDGTRLSIL.

This clonotype was counted only a few times. V gene TRBV2 combines with J gene TRBJ2-3; D is unresolved. This CDR3 contains 15 residues. CDR1 is SNHLY, CDR2 FYNNEI, per germline. V dropped 5 bases and J dropped 6 bases, with 18 bases sitting between them. The CDR3 region is CASSSSWTGADTQYF. CDR3 DNA sequence: TGTGCCAGCAGTAGCTCTTGGACCGGCGCCGATACGCAGTATTTT.

This clonotype has at least ten counts. J is TRBJ2-3 and V is TRBV12-3 or TRBV12-4; the D is unclear. The V end lost 2 bases, the J end lost 14 bases, and 11 bases lay between the germline ends. The CDR3 runs to 11 residues. The CDR3 DNA reads TGTGCCAGCAGTTTAAAAAGTTCTCGGTATTTT. Translating it yields CASSLKSSRYF.

Of note for this clonotype: At one end the junction does not follow the germline gene, possibly because of a read error. The J gene is TRBJ2-3, the V gene TRBV5-6; unclear D gene. The CDR3 length is 15 residues. Germline CDR1 and CDR2: SGHDT and YYEEEE. In nucleotides, the CDR3 is TGTGCCAGCGGCTTGGCGGCCAGGTACACAGATACGCAGTATTTT. Translation: CASGLAARYTDTQYF.

There are many counts of this clonotype. J is TRBJ2-3 and V is TRBV20-1; possible D gene TRBD1, 7 bases. This CDR3 has 14 residues. The V gene's germline CDR1 is DFQATT and CDR2 SNEGSKA (reference sequence). V was pared by 6 bases and J by 4 bases, with 17 bases between. In nucleotides, the CDR3 is TGCAGTGCGGCAGGGGGGCTAGGCGCAGATACGCAGTATTTT. This codes for CSAAGGLGADTQYF.

Ten or more counts support this clonotype. The chain joins TRBV7-3 to TRBJ2-1; a weak D match, TRBD2 (6 bases). CDR3 size: 16 residues. CDR1 SGHTA and CDR2 FQGTGA come from the germline V gene. Between the trimmed V and J ends, which lost 0 bases and 0 bases, there was a span of 9 bases. CDR3 nucleotides: TGTGCCAGCAGCTTAACGGCGGGATACTCCTACAATGAGCAGTTCTTC. Amino acids: CASSLTAGYSYNEQFF.

This clonotype was counted many times. The gene calls are TRBV29-1 and TRBJ1-1; D unresolved. CDR1 SQVTM and CDR2 ANQGSEA come from the germline V gene. Trimming left V 1 base short and J 6 bases short, with 6 bases between. CDR3 length: 11 amino acids. The CDR3 DNA follows: TGCAGCGTTGAAGCCTTCTCTGAAGCTTTCTTT. As protein: CSVEAFSEAFF.

The sample holds one count of this clonotype. A read error may be the cause here, since a much bigger clone is one base away. The chain combines TRBV11-2 with TRBJ1-4, with a tentative D call TRBD1 (5 bases). This CDR3 has 14 amino acids. The V gene's germline CDR1 is SGHAT and CDR2 FQNNGV. CDR3 in amino acids: CASSLEGLDEKLSF. In nucleotides, the CDR3 is TGTGCCAGCAGCTTAGAGGGACTGGATGAAAAACTGTCTTTT.

This clonotype was recorded many times. The gene calls are TRBV6-5 and TRBJ2-3; TRBD2 is a possible D gene (6 bases). This CDR3 has 13 amino acids. Deletions cut 5 bases from V and 9 bases from J, with 15 bases between. The germline V gene encodes CDR1 MNHEY and CDR2 SVGAGI. The CDR3 loop reads CASSGLPGGTQYF. CDR3 DNA sequence: TGTGCCAGCAGTGGACTACCGGGTGGGACGCAGTATTTT.

The table lists this clonotype with many counts. The chain joins TRBV7-8 to TRBJ2-5, with D perhaps matching TRBD1 or TRBD2 (5 bases each). CDR1 and CDR2 (germline): SGHVS, FQNEAQ. The germline V and J ends were trimmed by 1 base and 3 bases, with 9 bases remaining between them. This CDR3 is built from 14 residues. The DNA for the CDR3 is TGTGCCAGCAGCTTAGTTCGAGGGGAAGAGACCCAGTACTTC. Translated: CASSLVRGEETQYF.

As to this clonotype: A single base is all that separates this from a far larger clone, so a read error is likely. The chain is built from TRBV24-1 and TRBJ1-6, with D tentatively TRBD1 (6 bases). The J call may be in error: the DNA end matches TRBJ1-1 better. Germline CDR1 is KGHDR and CDR2 is SFDVKD. The CDR3 length is 14 residues. CDR3 protein: CATSDGPGDTGAFF. CDR3 sequence (DNA): TGTGCCACCAGTGACGGCCCGGGGGACACTGGAGCTTTCTTT.

At least ten counts were recorded for this clonotype. This chain joins TRBV20-1 and TRBJ2-5; TRBD1 is a possible D gene (5 bases). The CDR3 runs 12 residues. Trimming shortened V by 6 bases and J by 4 bases, and 12 bases separated the two germline ends. Germline CDR1 is DFQATT and CDR2 is SNEGSKA (reference sequence). The chain's CDR3 is CSAKGVAETQYF. The DNA of the CDR3 is TGCAGTGCCAAAGGGGTTGCAGAGACCCAGTACTTC.

This clonotype was picked up many times. CDR3 coding DNA: TGTGCCAGCAGCCAAGGACTAGCGGGAGGCACAGATACGCAGTATTTT. Its translation is CASSQGLAGGTDTQYF. The rearrangement links TRBV3-1 to TRBJ2-3; the match to TRBD2 covers 12 bases. CDR3 length: 16 residues. V lost 1 base, J lost 1 base, and 0 bases stayed unmatched. CDR1 is LGHDT, CDR2 YNNKEL, per germline (reference sequence).

In this sample, this clonotype turned up many times. Written as DNA, the CDR3 is TGTGCCAGCAGTGAAGACAGGAACTATGGCTACACCTTC. Its translation is CASSEDRNYGYTF. V is TRBV2 and J is TRBJ1-2; TRBD1 might be the D (5 bases). Looked up from germline, CDR1 is SNHLY and CDR2 is FYNNEI. V lost 1 base and J 2 bases, leaving 5 bases between the germline ends. The CDR3 extends over 13 amino acids.